In its sample, the clone carrying this T cell receptor (beta chain) was seen a few times. Its antigen remains unknown. The data were produced by immunoSEQ multiplex PCR, yet TCRdb's version contains in-frame clones alone and is incomplete. The sample records about 130,000 clones, about four fifths being singletons. This specimen belongs to a study of cytotoxic CD8 clonotypes in ibrutinib-treated CLL. Turning to the study itself: Sample averages reached 260,000 or so productive templates and some 86,000 productive rearrangements. Study conclusions and caveats: Public clonotypes, found uncommonly, either contracted or stayed stable on treatment. Baseline values of clonality outstripped age-matched healthy donors and followed circulating CD8+ T-cell counts.

The V gene lost 8 bases and the J gene lost 3 bases, with 11 bases spanning the gap. There are 13 residues in the CDR3. The germline gives CDR1 MDHEN, CDR2 SYDVKM. This TCR was sampled from a human donor with chronic lymphocytic leukemia. The material was PBMCs, obtained after 12 months of ibrutinib treatment. The V and J genes are TRBV28 and TRBJ1-5; D might be TRBD1 (5 bases). This chain's CDR3 is CASRGGINQPQHF. In nucleotides, the CDR3 is TGTGCCAGCCGCGGGGGGATCAATCAGCCCCAGCATTTT.